The next 7 T cell receptor beta chains were all read from a single sample in a study of response to subunit inactivated influenza vaccine (dated by TCRdb to 2016 to 2018). Libraries were prepared through RT-PCR. Sequencing was performed on an Illumina HiSeq 2500. The raw public reads went through TCRdb reprocessing: fastp at Q25, MiXCR clone calling, in-frame beta chains kept. CDR3 protein duplicates are merged, each entry listing the most common genes and DNA. In all, the sample holds about 650,000 distinct CDR3 sequences, and 15% to 18% of those were seen once. Of the sample, roughly 12% is held by the ten largest clones. This specimen consisted of PBMCs from blood, obtained 12 days after vaccination. Receptor source: a man in his forties or fifties who received an inactivated influenza vaccine. Donor details come from another sample of the same person, matched by shared clones.

The sample holds many counts of this clonotype. This rearrangement joins TRBV29-1 to TRBJ1-2; D not resolved. Trimming took 3 bases from V and 5 from J, leaving 7 bases between them. The CDR3 spans 11 residues. Germline V gene sequence: CDR1 SQVTM, CDR2 ANQGSEA. Here the CDR3 DNA reads TGCAGCGTTGATTTGGGGTATGGCTACACCTTC. Translation: CSVDLGYGYTF.

The chain is built from TRBV2 and TRBJ1-6, with 9 bases fitting TRBD1. Trimming cost V 8 bases and J 8 bases; bases outside gene matches: 4. The CDR3 spans 13 residues. The germline V gene has CDR1 SNHLY and CDR2 FYNNEI. Written as DNA, the CDR3 is TGTGCCAGCGCCCGGGACAGGGATTCACCCCTCCACTTT. Protein product: CASARDRDSPLHF.

This clonotype has a handful of counts. This rearrangement joins TRBV4-1 to TRBJ2-7, with 11 bases aligning to TRBD2. The CDR3 runs 15 residues. V shed 2 bases, J shed 6 bases, and the junction held 6 bases outside the gene matches. Germline V gives CDR1 MGHRA, CDR2 YSYEKL. CDR3 sequence: CASSQLPGTSGEQYF. The CDR3 coding sequence is TGCGCCAGCAGCCAACTTCCCGGGACTAGCGGCGAGCAGTACTTC.

The DNA of the CDR3 is TGTGCCAGCTCACCACCGTGGCAGGACAGGCCCCAGCATTTT. This encodes CASSPPWQDRPQHF. This chain links TRBV18 with TRBJ1-5, with D tentatively TRBD1 (6 bases). V shed 0 bases and J shed 9 bases, with 12 bases lying between them. The CDR3 has 14 amino acids. In germline, CDR1 is KGHSH, CDR2 LQKENI.

This sequence joins TRBV20-1 and TRBJ2-4; D unclear. In germline, CDR1 is DFQATT, CDR2 SNEGSKA (reference sequence). The CDR3 spans 12 residues. V was clipped by 4 bases and J by 5 bases, with 9 bases between them. The CDR3 reads CSAKPGQNIQYF. As DNA, the CDR3 is TGCAGTGCTAAACCGGGCCAAAACATTCAGTACTTC.

This clonotype was counted a few times. V is TRBV7-2 and J is TRBJ2-7, with D perhaps assigned TRBD1 or TRBD2 (5 bases each). V lost 8 bases and J 2 bases, leaving 16 bases between the germline ends. The CDR3 contains 14 residues. Germline CDR1 reads SGHTA; CDR2 reads FQGNSA. CDR3 sequence: CASGFARGAYEQYF. DNA for the CDR3: TGTGCCAGCGGATTTGCTCGAGGGGCCTACGAGCAGTACTTC.

The chain couples TRBV20-1 to TRBJ2-5; no clear D. Germline V lookup: CDR1 DFQATT, CDR2 SNEGSKA (reference sequence). V dropped 6 bases and J dropped 5 bases, with 19 bases sitting between them. This CDR3 region has 14 residues. The CDR3 nucleotides read TGCAGTGCGAAGTCAATTGTTTTGCGGGAGACCCAGTACTTC. Translation: CSAKSIVLRETQYF.